The rows below give T cell receptor beta chains drawn from one sample of a study of blood T cells in healthy people across ages. TCRdb reprocessed the 5' RACE reads with MiXCR, giving one entry per CDR3 protein. The repertoire holds around 1,100,000 distinct CDR3 sequences, around two fifths seen once, with about 12% in the top ten. The sequenced sample was blood. The receptors were gathered from a man younger than 35 in good health. The CDR3 runs from the conserved cysteine through the conserved F or W. The order of the fields is J gene, V gene, clone size, D gene, CDR3 DNA, CDR3 protein. A D gene is named only where the DNA matches it firmly. Size tells how often a clone was seen (once, few, many) or the class of an expanded clone, and some rows leave it out.

j_gene: TRBJ2-1; v_gene: TRBV25-1; abundance: few; d_gene: -; CDR3nt: TGTGCCAGCAGTGAATTGAGCGATGAGCAGTTCTTC; CDR3aa: CASSELSDEQFF
j_gene: TRBJ2-1; v_gene: TRBV14; abundance: few; d_gene: -; CDR3nt: TGTGCCAGCAGCGAAGGGGCGTACTCCATCCCGGACAATGAGCAGTTCTTC; CDR3aa: CASSEGAYSIPDNEQFF
j_gene: TRBJ2-1; v_gene: TRBV20-1; abundance: -; d_gene: TRBD2; CDR3nt: TGCAGTGCTAGAGATCGGTCTAGCGGGGGTATCACCTACAATGAGCAGTTCTTC; CDR3aa: CSARDRSSGGITYNEQFF
j_gene: TRBJ2-7; v_gene: TRBV28; abundance: -; d_gene: -; CDR3nt: TGTGCCAGCAGCTCCGACAAGGGGCTATCCTACGAGCAGTACTTC; CDR3aa: CASSSDKGLSYEQYF
j_gene: TRBJ1-1; v_gene: TRBV29-1; abundance: -; d_gene: TRBD1; CDR3nt: TGCAGCGTTGTTCTAACAGGGGGCCGTGGAGTGGCTTTCTTT; CDR3aa: CSVVLTGGRGVAFF
j_gene: TRBJ2-7; v_gene: TRBV30; abundance: -; d_gene: -; CDR3nt: TGTGCCTGGAGTGTCCGGGATTACAATGAGCAGTACTTC; CDR3aa: CAWSVRDYNEQYF
j_gene: TRBJ2-3; v_gene: TRBV5-1; abundance: many; d_gene: TRBD2; CDR3nt: TGCGCCAGCAGCCGTAATAGCGGGGAACGTACAGATACGCAGTATTTT; CDR3aa: CASSRNSGERTDTQYF
j_gene: TRBJ2-2; v_gene: TRBV20-1; abundance: few; d_gene: -; CDR3nt: TGCAGTGCTAGAGTCGCCGGGGCCGGGGGCGGGGAGCTGTTTTTT; CDR3aa: CSARVAGAGGGELFF
j_gene: TRBJ2-1; v_gene: TRBV6-5; abundance: -; d_gene: -; CDR3nt: TGTGCCAGCAGTTACGCCCAGGGCGACAATGAGCAGTTCTTC; CDR3aa: CASSYAQGDNEQFF
j_gene: TRBJ2-3; v_gene: TRBV2; abundance: many; d_gene: TRBD2; CDR3nt: TGTGCCAGCAGCCCCTCTAGCGGGGGGGCCTTGGATACGCAGTATTTT; CDR3aa: CASSPSSGGALDTQYF
j_gene: TRBJ1-5; v_gene: TRBV6-1; abundance: -; d_gene: -; CDR3nt: TGTGCCAGTATCCTGGGGGGCTACACCGATAGCAATCAGCCCCAGCATTTT; CDR3aa: CASILGGYTDSNQPQHF
j_gene: TRBJ2-1; v_gene: TRBV23-1; abundance: few; d_gene: -; CDR3nt: TGCGCCAGCAGCCCAGGAAACAGGACCATCTCTTACAATGAGCAGTTCTTC; CDR3aa: CASSPGNRTISYNEQFF
j_gene: TRBJ1-6; v_gene: TRBV7-4; abundance: few; d_gene: TRBD1; CDR3nt: TGTGCCAGCAGCTCATTTCCTACCGGGACAGGAGATTCACCCCTCCACTTT; CDR3aa: CASSSFPTGTGDSPLHF
j_gene: TRBJ2-4; v_gene: TRBV15; abundance: -; d_gene: -; CDR3nt: TGTGCCACCAGCAGAGTTGACAGCGGCAAAAACATTCAGTACTTC; CDR3aa: CATSRVDSGKNIQYF
j_gene: TRBJ1-1; v_gene: TRBV7-9; abundance: -; d_gene: TRBD1; CDR3nt: TGTGCCAGCAGCACACACAGGGGTCTGAACACTGAAGCTTTCTTT; CDR3aa: CASSTHRGLNTEAFF
j_gene: TRBJ1-2; v_gene: TRBV11-2; abundance: once; d_gene: -; CDR3nt: TGTGCCAGCATCTTAGATTTAAGGTCTGGCTACACCTTC; CDR3aa: CASILDLRSGYTF
j_gene: TRBJ1-2; v_gene: TRBV20-1; abundance: few; d_gene: -; CDR3nt: TGCAGTGCTAGGGACAGACTACTAAACTATGGCTACACCTTC; CDR3aa: CSARDRLLNYGYTF
j_gene: TRBJ2-3; v_gene: TRBV7-2; abundance: -; d_gene: -; CDR3nt: TGTGCCAGCAGTCGGGTAGTGGGCACAGATACGCAGTATTTT; CDR3aa: CASSRVVGTDTQYF
j_gene: TRBJ2-3; v_gene: TRBV9; abundance: few; d_gene: -; CDR3nt: TGTGCCAGCAGCGTAGAACGGCCAGATACGCAGTATTTT; CDR3aa: CASSVERPDTQYF
j_gene: TRBJ1-6; v_gene: TRBV20-1; abundance: few; d_gene: -; CDR3nt: TGCAGTGCTAGAGCACGACAGAAACCTAATTCACCCCTCCACTTT; CDR3aa: CSARARQKPNSPLHF
j_gene: TRBJ2-2; v_gene: TRBV6-1; abundance: -; d_gene: -; CDR3nt: TGTGCCAGCAGTGAATTGGGCGGAATGAACACCGGGGAGCTGTTTTTT; CDR3aa: CASSELGGMNTGELFF
j_gene: TRBJ2-1; v_gene: TRBV5-5; abundance: -; d_gene: TRBD2; CDR3nt: TGTGCCAGCAGCCTCCGGGACTACTCCTACAATGAGCAGTTCTTC; CDR3aa: CASSLRDYSYNEQFF
j_gene: TRBJ2-1; v_gene: TRBV7-9; abundance: many; d_gene: TRBD1; CDR3nt: TGTGCCAGCAGCAGGCTCGGACAGGGCCCAAATGAGCAGTTCTTC; CDR3aa: CASSRLGQGPNEQFF
j_gene: TRBJ2-2; v_gene: TRBV20-1; abundance: -; d_gene: -; CDR3nt: TGCAGTGCTAGATCACCCTCGCGGGAGCTGTTTTTT; CDR3aa: CSARSPSRELFF
j_gene: TRBJ1-2; v_gene: TRBV21-1; abundance: -; d_gene: -; CDR3nt: TGTGCCAGCAGCCCCCGACAGGGGGGGGACCCTAACTATGGCTACACCTTC; CDR3aa: CASSPRQGGDPNYGYTF
j_gene: TRBJ1-5; v_gene: TRBV4-3; abundance: -; d_gene: -; CDR3nt: TGCGCCAGCAGCCACGGACTTAATCAGCCCCAGCATTTT; CDR3aa: CASSHGLNQPQHF
j_gene: TRBJ2-3; v_gene: TRBV20-1; abundance: few; d_gene: TRBD2; CDR3nt: TGCAGTGCTAGAGATCCGCGGGGGGGCACAGATACGCAGTATTTT; CDR3aa: CSARDPRGGTDTQYF
j_gene: TRBJ1-2; v_gene: TRBV4-2; abundance: many; d_gene: -; CDR3nt: TGCGCCAGCAGCCAAGGGGGGGGAAACTATGGCTACACCTTC; CDR3aa: CASSQGGGNYGYTF
j_gene: TRBJ2-5; v_gene: TRBV20-1; abundance: few; d_gene: -; CDR3nt: TGCAGTGCTAGGTACGACCCGTACAATGAGCAGTACTTC; CDR3aa: CSARYDPYNEQYF
j_gene: TRBJ2-3; v_gene: TRBV10-3; abundance: -; d_gene: -; CDR3nt: TGTGCCATCAGTGAGCCCACAGATACGCAGTATTTT; CDR3aa: CAISEPTDTQYF
j_gene: TRBJ2-5; v_gene: TRBV5-1; abundance: -; d_gene: -; CDR3nt: TGCGCCAGCAGCTTGGGTATGTCTGACGGAGAGACCCAGTACTTC; CDR3aa: CASSLGMSDGETQYF
j_gene: TRBJ1-1; v_gene: TRBV4-1; abundance: once; d_gene: -; CDR3nt: TGCGCCAGCAGCCAGACGAACGACGGGGTGGTCGACACTGAAGCTTTCTTT; CDR3aa: CASSQTNDGVVDTEAFF
j_gene: TRBJ1-2; v_gene: TRBV5-5; abundance: few; d_gene: -; CDR3nt: TGTGCCAGCAGCTGGACGGGCCCCGGGGCTAACTATGGCTACACCTTC; CDR3aa: CASSWTGPGANYGYTF
j_gene: TRBJ2-7; v_gene: TRBV20-1; abundance: many; d_gene: -; CDR3nt: TGCAGTGCTCTAAGACCGGAAAGCTCCTACGAGCAGTACTTC; CDR3aa: CSALRPESSYEQYF
j_gene: TRBJ2-1; v_gene: TRBV10-3; abundance: few; d_gene: TRBD2; CDR3nt: TGTGCCATCAGGCCCCTAGCGGGGGGGTACAATGAGCAGTTCTTC; CDR3aa: CAIRPLAGGYNEQFF
j_gene: TRBJ2-7; v_gene: TRBV20-1; abundance: few; d_gene: -; CDR3nt: TGCAGTGCTAGTATATGGGGGGGCGCCAACTACGAGCAGTACTTC; CDR3aa: CSASIWGGANYEQYF
j_gene: TRBJ2-5; v_gene: TRBV6-5; abundance: few; d_gene: TRBD1; CDR3nt: TGTGCCAGCAGCCAGGGACAGGGGGCGACCTACAATGAGCAGTACTTC; CDR3aa: CASSQGQGATYNEQYF
j_gene: TRBJ1-5; v_gene: TRBV20-1; abundance: -; d_gene: TRBD1; CDR3nt: TGCAGTGCTCCCGTCGGGGGACAGGGGAGGGTTAGCAATCAGCCCCAGCATTTT; CDR3aa: CSAPVGGQGRVSNQPQHF
j_gene: TRBJ1-3; v_gene: TRBV7-9; abundance: -; d_gene: -; CDR3nt: TGTGCCAGCAGCTTAGATTCTACGGAGCACACCATATATTTT; CDR3aa: CASSLDSTEHTIYF
j_gene: TRBJ1-5; v_gene: TRBV6-2/TRBV6-3; abundance: -; d_gene: TRBD1; CDR3nt: TGTGCCAGCGCCCGGACAGGAAATCAGCCCCAGCATTTT; CDR3aa: CASARTGNQPQHF
j_gene: TRBJ2-5; v_gene: TRBV12-3/TRBV12-4; abundance: many; d_gene: -; CDR3nt: TGTGCCAGCAGCCCTTCTAGCACTCCCGAGACCCAGTACTTC; CDR3aa: CASSPSSTPETQYF
j_gene: TRBJ2-1; v_gene: TRBV4-3; abundance: -; d_gene: TRBD2; CDR3nt: TGCGCCAGCAGCCAAGATAGGGCTAGCGGGGGCCGCGAGCAGTTCTTC; CDR3aa: CASSQDRASGGREQFF
j_gene: TRBJ1-2; v_gene: TRBV7-2; abundance: many; d_gene: -; CDR3nt: TGTGCCAGCAGCTTATTCGGGGATGGCTACACCTTC; CDR3aa: CASSLFGDGYTF
j_gene: TRBJ2-1; v_gene: TRBV27; abundance: -; d_gene: -; CDR3nt: TGTGCCAGCAGCTACTTAGGGGGGGGACCGAACAATGAGCAGTTCTTC; CDR3aa: CASSYLGGGPNNEQFF
j_gene: TRBJ1-3; v_gene: TRBV9; abundance: once; d_gene: TRBD1; CDR3nt: TGTGCCAGCAGCGTACGGGGGGACAGGGCTGGAAACACCATATATTTT; CDR3aa: CASSVRGDRAGNTIYF